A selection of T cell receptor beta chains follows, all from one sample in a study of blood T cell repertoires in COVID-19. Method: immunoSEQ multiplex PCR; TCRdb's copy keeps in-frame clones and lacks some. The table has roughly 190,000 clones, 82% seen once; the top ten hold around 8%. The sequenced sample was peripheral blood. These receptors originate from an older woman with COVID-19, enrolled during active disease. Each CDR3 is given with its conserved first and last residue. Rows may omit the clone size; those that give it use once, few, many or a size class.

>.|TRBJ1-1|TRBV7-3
CASSVGTGMNTEAFF
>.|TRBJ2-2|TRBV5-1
CASSFLGVAGELFF
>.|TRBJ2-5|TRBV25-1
CASSGVATQYF
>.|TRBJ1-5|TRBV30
CAWSPRGLGNQPQHF
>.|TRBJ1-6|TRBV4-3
CASSQGEEGSYNSPLHF
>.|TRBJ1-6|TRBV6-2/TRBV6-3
CASSYLNSPLHF
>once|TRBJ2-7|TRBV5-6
CASSPTKRPRGIGQYF
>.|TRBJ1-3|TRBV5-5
CASSLWDSGPSVGNTIYF
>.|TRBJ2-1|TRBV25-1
CASSESSGLAGYNEQFF
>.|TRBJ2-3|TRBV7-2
CASSLRGYTDTQYF
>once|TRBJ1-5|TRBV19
CASMGYNRQGLRDQPQHF
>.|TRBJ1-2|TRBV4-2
CASSQDLTGGYTF
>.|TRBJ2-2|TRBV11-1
CASSLDRRYTGELFF
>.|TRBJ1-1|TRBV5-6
CASSLGQGEEAFF
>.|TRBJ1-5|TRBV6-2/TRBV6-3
CASSPHDRGGNQPQHF
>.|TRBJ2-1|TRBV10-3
CAISEAGLAGGQRFF
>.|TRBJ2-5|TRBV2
CASSRGGQETQYF
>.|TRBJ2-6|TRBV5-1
CASSQLQGFGAGANVLTF
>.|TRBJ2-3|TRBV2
CASSRDTLSTDTQYF
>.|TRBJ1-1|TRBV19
CASRPQGQAAEAFF
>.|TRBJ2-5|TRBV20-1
CSASWQGVVETQYF
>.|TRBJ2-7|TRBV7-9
CASSLAQGHEQYF
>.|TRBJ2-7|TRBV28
CASSPRGGVPKEQYF
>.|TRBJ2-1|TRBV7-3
CASGIGTSGSPAFF